This is a list of T cell receptor beta chains from one sample in a study of cytomegalovirus exposure and HLA in healthy donors. Sequencing used immunoSEQ multiplex PCR; TCRdb keeps in-frame clones, though not all of them. The sample includes 130,000 or so clones, more than 60% seen only once; the top ten take more than 6.5%. The source material was PBMCs. The receptors were sampled from a woman aged 40 to 50 in good health and CMV-seropositive. Each CDR3 is given with its conserved first and last residue. Each record gives: J gene, D gene, clone size, V gene, CDR3 length, CDR3 DNA, CDR3 protein. A D gene is named only where the DNA matches it firmly. The size field is filled for only some rows; it gives once, few, many or a size class.

j_call: TRBJ2-5; d_call: -; clone_size: -; v_call: TRBV5-4; cdr3_length: 15; cdr3_nt: TGTGCCAGCCACGATCAGGGGTTCATGGGGGAGACCCAGTACTTC; cdr3_aa: CASHDQGFMGETQYF
j_call: TRBJ1-4; d_call: TRBD1; clone_size: few; v_call: TRBV11-2; cdr3_length: 15; cdr3_nt: TGTGCCAGCAGCTCGTTGGACAGGGTTGACGAAAAACTGTTTTTT; cdr3_aa: CASSSLDRVDEKLFF
j_call: TRBJ1-2; d_call: TRBD1; clone_size: once; v_call: TRBV5-8; cdr3_length: 14; cdr3_nt: TGTGCCAGCAGCCTCAGAGGGGGCGACTATGGCTACACCTTC; cdr3_aa: CASSLRGGDYGYTF
j_call: TRBJ1-5; d_call: -; clone_size: -; v_call: TRBV5-5; cdr3_length: 14; cdr3_nt: TGTGCCAGCAGCTCAGGGATTAGCAATCAGCCCCAGCATTTT; cdr3_aa: CASSSGISNQPQHF
j_call: TRBJ1-5; d_call: -; clone_size: -; v_call: TRBV6-1; cdr3_length: 15; cdr3_nt: TGTGCCAGCAGACAGCAAGTATATAGCAATCAGCCCCAGCATTTT; cdr3_aa: CASRQQVYSNQPQHF
j_call: TRBJ1-1; d_call: -; clone_size: -; v_call: TRBV5-5; cdr3_length: 13; cdr3_nt: TGTGCCAGCAGCCCGCATCCGGGAAATGAAGCTTTCTTT; cdr3_aa: CASSPHPGNEAFF
j_call: TRBJ2-7; d_call: TRBD1; clone_size: -; v_call: TRBV5-4; cdr3_length: 13; cdr3_nt: TGTGCCAGCAGTCAGGGGGCCTCCTACGAGCAGTACTTC; cdr3_aa: CASSQGASYEQYF
j_call: TRBJ1-1; d_call: -; clone_size: -; v_call: TRBV7-9; cdr3_length: 12; cdr3_nt: TGTGCCAGCAGCATTCAAAACACTGAAGCTTTCTTT; cdr3_aa: CASSIQNTEAFF
j_call: TRBJ1-4; d_call: -; clone_size: -; v_call: TRBV7-7; cdr3_length: 13; cdr3_nt: TGTGCTAGCAGCCGGGATGAAAATGAAAAACTGTTTTTT; cdr3_aa: CASSRDENEKLFF
j_call: TRBJ1-1; d_call: TRBD1; clone_size: few; v_call: TRBV5-4; cdr3_length: 18; cdr3_nt: TGTGCCAGCAGCCCCGAGGGGTGGGACAGGGATTTTGTCACTGAAGCTTTCTTT; cdr3_aa: CASSPEGWDRDFVTEAFF
j_call: TRBJ2-5; d_call: -; clone_size: -; v_call: TRBV28; cdr3_length: 14; cdr3_nt: TGTGCCAGCAGTTTGGGCCCAAGAGGGGAGACCCAGTACTTC; cdr3_aa: CASSLGPRGETQYF
j_call: TRBJ2-2; d_call: TRBD1; clone_size: few; v_call: TRBV7-9; cdr3_length: 14; cdr3_nt: TGTGCCATGGCGGCCGGACAGGGAGCCGGGGAGCTGTTTTTT; cdr3_aa: CAMAAGQGAGELFF
j_call: TRBJ1-3; d_call: TRBD1; clone_size: few; v_call: TRBV5-8; cdr3_length: 15; cdr3_nt: TGTGCCAGCAGCCGTAAGACAGGGTCTTTGGCCACCATATATTTT; cdr3_aa: CASSRKTGSLATIYF
j_call: TRBJ2-7; d_call: TRBD1; clone_size: few; v_call: TRBV27; cdr3_length: 14; cdr3_nt: TGTGCCAGTAAGCCCGGGACAGGGTCCTACGAGCAGTACTTC; cdr3_aa: CASKPGTGSYEQYF
j_call: TRBJ2-7; d_call: -; clone_size: few; v_call: TRBV4-1; cdr3_length: 15; cdr3_nt: TGCGCCAGCAGCCCAGGGTCTGGGCTAGACTACGAGCAGTACTTC; cdr3_aa: CASSPGSGLDYEQYF
j_call: TRBJ2-7; d_call: -; clone_size: few; v_call: TRBV7-2; cdr3_length: 13; cdr3_nt: TGTGCCAGCAGCTCGGGACAACTTCGCGAGCAGTACTTC; cdr3_aa: CASSSGQLREQYF
j_call: TRBJ2-1; d_call: -; clone_size: -; v_call: TRBV7-9; cdr3_length: 15; cdr3_nt: TGTGCCAGCAGTCCAACTCCTGACTCCTACAATGAGCAGTTCTTC; cdr3_aa: CASSPTPDSYNEQFF
j_call: TRBJ1-4; d_call: TRBD1; clone_size: -; v_call: TRBV19; cdr3_length: 12; cdr3_nt: TGTGCCAGCCACGATCCGGGACAGGGTCTGTTTTTT; cdr3_aa: CASHDPGQGLFF
j_call: TRBJ2-3; d_call: TRBD2; clone_size: -; v_call: TRBV28; cdr3_length: 16; cdr3_nt: TGTGCCAGCAGTTTAGTGGCGGGAGGATTCACAGATACGCAGTATTTT; cdr3_aa: CASSLVAGGFTDTQYF
j_call: TRBJ2-7; d_call: -; clone_size: -; v_call: TRBV10-3; cdr3_length: 12; cdr3_nt: TGTGCCATCAGTGCAATAGAAAACGAGCAGTACTTC; cdr3_aa: CAISAIENEQYF
j_call: TRBJ1-1; d_call: -; clone_size: few; v_call: TRBV29-1; cdr3_length: 11; cdr3_nt: TGCAGCGTTGTACAGAACACTGAAGCTTTCTTT; cdr3_aa: CSVVQNTEAFF
j_call: TRBJ1-2; d_call: -; clone_size: -; v_call: TRBV5-1; cdr3_length: 12; cdr3_nt: TGCGCCAGCAGCTTAGGGGGACGTGGCTACACCTTC; cdr3_aa: CASSLGGRGYTF
j_call: TRBJ1-4; d_call: TRBD1; clone_size: -; v_call: TRBV28; cdr3_length: 14; cdr3_nt: TGTGCCAGCAGTTCGGGACAGCTTAATGAAAAACTGTTTTTT; cdr3_aa: CASSSGQLNEKLFF
j_call: TRBJ1-5; d_call: -; clone_size: few; v_call: TRBV11-3; cdr3_length: 13; cdr3_nt: TGTGCCAGCAGCACCGGTAGCAATCAGCCCCAGCATTTT; cdr3_aa: CASSTGSNQPQHF
j_call: TRBJ2-1; d_call: -; clone_size: once; v_call: TRBV15; cdr3_length: 16; cdr3_nt: TGTGCCACCAGCAGGGAACTACTATTGTTGGGTGCTGAGCAGTTCTTC; cdr3_aa: CATSRELLLLGAEQFF
j_call: TRBJ2-3; d_call: -; clone_size: -; v_call: TRBV11-3; cdr3_length: 16; cdr3_nt: TGTGCCAGCAGCCTAGGCGGGGGCACTCGCACAGATACGCAGTATTTT; cdr3_aa: CASSLGGGTRTDTQYF
j_call: TRBJ1-1; d_call: TRBD1; clone_size: -; v_call: TRBV5-1; cdr3_length: 14; cdr3_nt: TGCGCCAGCGGCCCGGGACAGGGGATCACTGAAGCTTTCTTT; cdr3_aa: CASGPGQGITEAFF
j_call: TRBJ2-7; d_call: TRBD2; clone_size: -; v_call: TRBV27; cdr3_length: 16; cdr3_nt: TGTGCCAGCAGTCGACCGGGACTAGCGGGCCCAGCGGAGCAGTACTTC; cdr3_aa: CASSRPGLAGPAEQYF
j_call: TRBJ2-1; d_call: TRBD2; clone_size: -; v_call: TRBV19; cdr3_length: 15; cdr3_nt: TGTGCCAGTAGTGTTAGCGGGAGCGGGGACAATGAGCAGTTCTTC; cdr3_aa: CASSVSGSGDNEQFF
j_call: TRBJ2-5; d_call: TRBD2; clone_size: -; v_call: TRBV18; cdr3_length: 15; cdr3_nt: TGTGCCAGCTCACCTGGCGGGGGGGCTCAAGAGACCCAGTACTTC; cdr3_aa: CASSPGGGAQETQYF
j_call: TRBJ1-2; d_call: TRBD1; clone_size: few; v_call: TRBV6-1; cdr3_length: 16; cdr3_nt: TGTGCCAGCAGTGAACGCCAGGGGGCTCGGGGGTATGGCTACACCTTC; cdr3_aa: CASSERQGARGYGYTF
j_call: TRBJ1-5; d_call: -; clone_size: few; v_call: TRBV5-1; cdr3_length: 15; cdr3_nt: TGCGCCAGCAGCTTGACCGGGTTGAGCAATCAGCCCCAGCATTTT; cdr3_aa: CASSLTGLSNQPQHF
j_call: TRBJ1-5; d_call: -; clone_size: -; v_call: TRBV19; cdr3_length: 15; cdr3_nt: TGTGCCAGTAGTATCGGCGGTAATAGCAATCAGCCCCAGCATTTT; cdr3_aa: CASSIGGNSNQPQHF
j_call: TRBJ1-1; d_call: -; clone_size: -; v_call: TRBV6-6; cdr3_length: 12; cdr3_nt: TGTGCCAGCAGTTACGCAGGCCCTGAAGCTTTCTTT; cdr3_aa: CASSYAGPEAFF
j_call: TRBJ2-5; d_call: TRBD2; clone_size: -; v_call: TRBV18; cdr3_length: 16; cdr3_nt: TGTGCCAGCTCAACCCTCGGACTAGCGGAACAAGAGACCCAGTACTTC; cdr3_aa: CASSTLGLAEQETQYF
j_call: TRBJ1-1; d_call: TRBD1; clone_size: -; v_call: TRBV30; cdr3_length: 13; cdr3_nt: TGTGCCTGGGAAGGACAGGGGGGCACTGAAGCTTTCTTT; cdr3_aa: CAWEGQGGTEAFF